One T cell receptor beta chain is described in this entry. The entry originates in a study of T cell changes during pregnancy in multiple sclerosis. The CDR3 has 16 residues. V lost 4 bases, J lost 4 bases, and 17 bases lay in between. Germline loops: CDR1 SGHAT, CDR2 FQDESV (reference sequence). Measured with immunoSEQ multiplex PCR; TCRdb has only the in-frame clones, and not every one. This sample carries 23,000 or so clones, more than 75% of them seen once, and the ten largest clones take about an eighth. The input for sequencing was CD8+ T cells from peripheral blood mononuclear cells, taken in the first trimester of pregnancy. The J gene is TRBJ2-1, the V gene TRBV11-1; the D gene is possibly TRBD2 (7 bases). The sequence derives from a female donor in good health, enrolled as a control in a pregnancy study. The CDR3 DNA is TGTGCCAGCAGCTCCCGACAGGAGCGGGGTTACAATGAGCAGTTCTTC. It yields the protein CASSSRQERGYNEQFF. Full variable domain (missing parts from reference TRBV11-1 and TRBJ2-1): EAEVAQSPRYKITEKSQAVAFWCDPISGHATLYWYRQILGQGPELLVQFQDESVVDDSQLPKDRFSAERLKGVDSTLKIQPAELGDSAMYLCASSSRQERGYNEQFFGPGTRLTVL.